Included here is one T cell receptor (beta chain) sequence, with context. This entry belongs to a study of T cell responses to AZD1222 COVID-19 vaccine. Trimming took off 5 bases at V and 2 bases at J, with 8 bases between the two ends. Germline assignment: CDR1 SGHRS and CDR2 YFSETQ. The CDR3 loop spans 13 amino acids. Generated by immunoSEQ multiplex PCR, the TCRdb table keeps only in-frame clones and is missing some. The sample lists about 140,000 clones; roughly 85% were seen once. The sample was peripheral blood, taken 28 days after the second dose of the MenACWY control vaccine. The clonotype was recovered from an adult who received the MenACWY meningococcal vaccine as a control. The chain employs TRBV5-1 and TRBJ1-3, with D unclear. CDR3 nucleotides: TGCGCCAGCAGAGAAATTACTGGAAACACCATATATTTT. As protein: CASREITGNTIYF.